Listed below are T cell receptor beta chains from one sample, sequenced in a study of T cell responses to AZD1222 COVID-19 vaccine. The repertoire was sequenced with immunoSEQ multiplex PCR; TCRdb's copy has only in-frame clones and lacks some. The data contain around 65,000 clones, around 75% of them singletons. The sequencing used peripheral blood, collected on day 0 of AZD1222 vaccination. These receptors came from an adult in good health. Each CDR3 is given with its conserved first and last residue. The order of the fields is J gene, clone size, V gene, D gene, CDR3 DNA, CDR3 protein. D genes are given only for firm matches. Not all rows give a size; the values are once, few, many and, for expanded clones, a class.

>TRBJ2-3|-|TRBV7-2|-
TGTGCCAGCAGCATGACTATCACAGATACGCAGTATTTT
CASSMTITDTQYF
>TRBJ2-1|once|TRBV7-8|-
TGTGCCAGCAGCTCCCGGGGGGCGACTAACTCCTACAATGAGCAGTTCTTC
CASSSRGATNSYNEQFF
>TRBJ2-3|-|TRBV6-2/TRBV6-3|-
TGTGCCAGCAGTTACTTGGACACCCTCACAGATACGCAGTATTTT
CASSYLDTLTDTQYF
>TRBJ2-7|-|TRBV10-3|TRBD2
TGTGCCATCAGTGAGTCGGGGTCGGCTAGCGGATCCTACGAGCAGTACTTC
CAISESGSASGSYEQYF
>TRBJ2-7|-|TRBV6-7|-
TGTGCCAGCAGTTACTCGACGTTCTACAGCCACTCCTACGAGCAGTACTTC
CASSYSTFYSHSYEQYF
>TRBJ1-5|-|TRBV7-2|-
TGTGCCAGCAGCTTAGGAGGAAGGGCGTCGTACGATCAGCCCCAGCATTTT
CASSLGGRASYDQPQHF
>TRBJ1-2|few|TRBV13|TRBD1
TGTGCCAGCAGCTCGACAGGGAACTATGGCTACACCTTC
CASSSTGNYGYTF
>TRBJ2-1|-|TRBV6-8|-
TGTGCCAGCCGTTTCCCCGGGCCAGGGAACAATGAGCAGTTCTTC
CASRFPGPGNNEQFF
>TRBJ1-2|few|TRBV15|TRBD1
TGTGCCACCAGCAGAGATCATCAAGGGGGCGGAGGCTACACCTTC
CATSRDHQGGGGYTF
>TRBJ2-5|-|TRBV11-2|-
TGTGCCAGCAGCTTAGTAGACGAGACCCAGTACTTC
CASSLVDETQYF
>TRBJ2-1|-|TRBV5-8|TRBD2
TGTGCCAGCAGCTTTATGGGGACTAGCGGGGGGCTATCCTACAATGAGCAGTTCTTC
CASSFMGTSGGLSYNEQFF
>TRBJ1-2|-|TRBV9|TRBD1
TGTGCCAGCAACCCGACCGGGACAGGGAGCGCAGGGGGCTACACCTTC
CASNPTGTGSAGGYTF
>TRBJ2-1|-|TRBV6-5|-
TGTGCCAGCACCTCGCGATACAATGAGCAGTTCTTC
CASTSRYNEQFF
>TRBJ1-5|-|TRBV28|-
TGTGCCAGCAGTCCAGTGGTCCCCGTAGGTCAGCCCCAGCATTTT
CASSPVVPVGQPQHF
>TRBJ1-2|-|TRBV4-1|-
TGCGCCAGCAGCCAAGATCACAACTTAGGGGCCGGCTACACCTTC
CASSQDHNLGAGYTF
>TRBJ1-1|few|TRBV6-5|-
TGTGCCAGCAGTTACTCGAGCGGGGACACTGAAGCTTTCTTT
CASSYSSGDTEAFF
>TRBJ1-1|-|TRBV6-5|TRBD1
TGTGCCAGCAGTTACTCGCTCGCTTCTGGACAGGGTGAAGCTTTCTTT
CASSYSLASGQGEAFF
>TRBJ1-5|-|TRBV28|-
TGTGCCAGCACCCCCTTCGGGTCCCCGGGGCAGCCCCAGCATTTT
CASTPFGSPGQPQHF
>TRBJ2-5|-|TRBV7-2|-
TGTGCCAGCAGCTTAGGGGGTAGCGGTAAATTGGTAGAGACCCAGTACTTC
CASSLGGSGKLVETQYF
>TRBJ1-1|once|TRBV27|TRBD1
TGTGCCACTGAGGACAGGAGCAGATATGAAGCTTTCTTT
CATEDRSRYEAFF
>TRBJ1-2|-|TRBV25-1|TRBD1
TGTGCCACCTACCAGGACAGGGGAGTCACCGACTATGGCTACACCTTC
CATYQDRGVTDYGYTF
>TRBJ2-3|-|TRBV28|-
TGTGCCAGCAGTTCTAGCGTGGAGACAGATACGCAGTATTTT
CASSSSVETDTQYF
>TRBJ2-7|-|TRBV7-9|-
TGTGCCAGCAGCTGGGGCACCGAGCAGTACTTC
CASSWGTEQYF
>TRBJ1-4|-|TRBV3-1/TRBV3-2|-
TGTGCCAGCAGGGGTAACAGGGATCATACTGAAAAACTGTTTTTT
CASRGNRDHTEKLFF
>TRBJ2-5|once|TRBV18|TRBD2
TGTGCCAGCTCACCCGTTGGGGGGGAGGAGACCCAGTACTTC
CASSPVGGEETQYF
>TRBJ2-7|-|TRBV3-1/TRBV3-2|TRBD1
TGTGCCAGCAGCCAAGAAGGGACAGGGAGCTCCTACGAGCAGTACTTC
CASSQEGTGSSYEQYF
>TRBJ1-2|-|TRBV6-2/TRBV6-3|TRBD1
TGTGCCAGCAGTTACGAATCGGGACAGGGGCAGTCGGACTATGGCTACACCTTC
CASSYESGQGQSDYGYTF
>TRBJ2-3|-|TRBV4-2|TRBD1
TGTGCCAGCAGCCAAGAGACAGGGTGGGCAGATACGCAGTATTTT
CASSQETGWADTQYF
>TRBJ2-1|-|TRBV7-8|TRBD2
TGTGCCAGCAGCTTATTGGGGACTAGCCTCTCTAGCGAGCAGTTCTTC
CASSLLGTSLSSEQFF
>TRBJ1-2|-|TRBV12-3/TRBV12-4|-
TGTGCCAGCAGTTTTCACCCGTATGGCTACACCTTC
CASSFHPYGYTF
>TRBJ2-7|-|TRBV27|-
TGTGCCAGCAGCCCGACTGCGAATACCTACGAGCAGTACTTC
CASSPTANTYEQYF
>TRBJ2-3|-|TRBV2|-
TGTGCCAGCAGTGAGGGGTATAGAACAGATACGCAGTATTTT
CASSEGYRTDTQYF
>TRBJ2-1|few|TRBV7-8|TRBD1
TGTGCCAGCAGCTTAGACAGGGGCAATGAGCAGTTCTTC
CASSLDRGNEQFF
>TRBJ1-6|-|TRBV3-1/TRBV3-2|-
TGTGCCAGCAGCCCCGGGCCAGCCAATTCACCCCTCCACTTT
CASSPGPANSPLHF
>TRBJ2-3|-|TRBV29-1|-
TGCAGCGTTTCGGCAGATACGCAGTATTTT
CSVSADTQYF
>TRBJ2-7|few|TRBV6-2/TRBV6-3|TRBD2
TGTGCCAGCAGTTACAGCGGGAACTCCTACGAGCAGTACTTC
CASSYSGNSYEQYF
>TRBJ1-4|-|TRBV7-6|-
TGTGCCAGCAGCTTACCCGGGCGGGCTGGAGAATTCGATGAAAAACTGTTTTTT
CASSLPGRAGEFDEKLFF
>TRBJ1-4|-|TRBV5-1|-
TGCGCCAGCAGCCACCAGGTAGGGGAAAAACTGTTTTTT
CASSHQVGEKLFF
>TRBJ2-1|-|TRBV11-1|TRBD1
TGTGCCAGCAGCGGACAGGGGGCAAGCTCCTACAATGAGCAGTTCTTC
CASSGQGASSYNEQFF
>TRBJ1-1|-|TRBV4-3|-
TGCGCCAGCAGCCAAGATCAAAAGGGGAACACTGAAGCTTTCTTT
CASSQDQKGNTEAFF
>TRBJ1-1|-|TRBV28|-
TGTGCCAGCAGTTTTACAGGGGAAGCTTTCTTT
CASSFTGEAFF
>TRBJ1-2|-|TRBV4-3|-
TGCGCCAGCAGCCAAGATCAGTCGCCAGGCCTGGTTTCTAGCTATGGCTACACCTTC
CASSQDQSPGLVSSYGYTF
>TRBJ2-2|-|TRBV18|-
TGTGCCAGCTCAACTCTACAGGGGAACACCGGGGAGCTGTTTTTT
CASSTLQGNTGELFF
>TRBJ2-2|-|TRBV18|-
TGTGCCAGCTCACAGGGAGTCGGGGAGCTGTTTTTT
CASSQGVGELFF
>TRBJ1-3|-|TRBV6-2/TRBV6-3|-
TGTGCCAGCAGTTACTCGAGTATCCTGTGGACAGAAACTGGAAACACCATATATTTT
CASSYSSILWTETGNTIYF
>TRBJ1-1|-|TRBV10-3|-
TGTGCCATCAAAGTAACGGGGAAGACTGAAGCTTTCTTT
CAIKVTGKTEAFF
>TRBJ2-1|-|TRBV14|-
TGTGCCAGCAGCCACCTCGGACAGAACAATGAGCAGTTCTTC
CASSHLGQNNEQFF
>TRBJ1-3|once|TRBV5-4|TRBD1
TGTGCCAGCAGTCCGGACAGGCGGGGAAACACCATATATTTT
CASSPDRRGNTIYF
>TRBJ1-2|-|TRBV7-9|TRBD1
TGTGCCAGCAGCTTCAGAGAGGGGGCGGGAGGCTACACCTTC
CASSFREGAGGYTF
>TRBJ1-1|-|TRBV7-2|-
TGTGCCAGCAGCTTAGTCGGGGGGGCGGCTGAAGCTTTCTTT
CASSLVGGAAEAFF
>TRBJ2-5|-|TRBV10-1|-
TGCGCCAGCAGTGAGTCCCGGGGAGCCCAAGAGACCCAGTACTTC
CASSESRGAQETQYF
>TRBJ2-2|-|TRBV10-2|TRBD2
TGCGCCAGCAGTGAACCGACTAGCGGGGGTGCTCACCGGGAGCTGTTTTTT
CASSEPTSGGAHRELFF
>TRBJ2-7|-|TRBV6-2/TRBV6-3|TRBD1
TGTGCCAGCACCCCGGGACAGAGATACGAGCAGTACTTC
CASTPGQRYEQYF
>TRBJ1-1|-|TRBV11-2|-
TGTGCCAGCAGTCTCACTCTACTGGGCACTGAAGCTTTCTTT
CASSLTLLGTEAFF
>TRBJ2-2|-|TRBV19|TRBD1
TGTGCCAGTAGTCTCGACAGGGTGGAGCTGTTTTTT
CASSLDRVELFF
>TRBJ1-1|-|TRBV6-1|-
TGTGCCAGCAGTGACCTGCGTGGACATACGATAGAAGCTTTCTTT
CASSDLRGHTIEAFF
>TRBJ2-7|once|TRBV5-4|TRBD2
TGTGCCAGCAGCCCGGCGACTAGCGGGGGGAGCTACGAGCAGTACTTC
CASSPATSGGSYEQYF
>TRBJ1-5|few|TRBV5-6|TRBD1
TGTGCCAGCAGCCGACAGGGAAATCAGCCCCAGCATTTT
CASSRQGNQPQHF
>TRBJ1-1|once|TRBV12-3/TRBV12-4|-
TGTGCCAGCAGTTTTGAGGGGAACACTGAAGCTTTCTTT
CASSFEGNTEAFF
>TRBJ1-1|-|TRBV27|TRBD1
TGTGCCAGCAGCTTACAGGGGTACACTGAAGCTTTCTTT
CASSLQGYTEAFF